This TCR beta chain was captured by sequencing in a study of cytomegalovirus exposure and HLA in healthy donors. Germline V gene data show CDR1 as GTSNPN and CDR2 as SVGIG (reference sequence). The CDR3 is made up of 12 amino acids. V lost 4 bases to trimming and J lost 4 bases, with 10 bases between them. Assay used: immunoSEQ multiplex PCR; TCRdb lists only in-frame clones, some missing. The table lists about 73,000 clones, 85% to 95% of them singletons. J is TRBJ1-1 and V is TRBV30; D remains ambiguous. The TCR sequence derives from a man in his late teens or twenties in good health and CMV-seronegative. Sequences were obtained from PBMCs. CDR3 amino acids: CAWKMASTEAFF. CDR3 coding DNA: TGTGCCTGGAAGATGGCAAGCACTGAAGCTTTCTTT.